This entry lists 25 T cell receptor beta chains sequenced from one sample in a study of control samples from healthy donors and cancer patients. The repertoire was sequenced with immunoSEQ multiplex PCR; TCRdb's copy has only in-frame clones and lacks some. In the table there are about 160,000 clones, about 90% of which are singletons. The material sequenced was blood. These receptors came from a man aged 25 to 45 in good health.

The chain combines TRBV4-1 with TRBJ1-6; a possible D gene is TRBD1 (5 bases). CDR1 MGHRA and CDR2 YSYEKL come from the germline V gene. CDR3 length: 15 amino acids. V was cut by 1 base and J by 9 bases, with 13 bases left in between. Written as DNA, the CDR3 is TGCGCCAGCAGCCAAGTTTCAGGGAGTTCTTCACCCCTCCACTTT. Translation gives CASSQVSGSSSPLHF.

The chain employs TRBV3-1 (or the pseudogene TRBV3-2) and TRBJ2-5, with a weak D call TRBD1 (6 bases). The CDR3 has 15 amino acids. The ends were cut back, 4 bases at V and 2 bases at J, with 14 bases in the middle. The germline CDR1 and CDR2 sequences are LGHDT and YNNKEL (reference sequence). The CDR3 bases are TGTGCCAGCAGCCGCGGAACAGGGTGGCAAGAGACCCAGTACTTC. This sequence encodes CASSRGTGWQETQYF.

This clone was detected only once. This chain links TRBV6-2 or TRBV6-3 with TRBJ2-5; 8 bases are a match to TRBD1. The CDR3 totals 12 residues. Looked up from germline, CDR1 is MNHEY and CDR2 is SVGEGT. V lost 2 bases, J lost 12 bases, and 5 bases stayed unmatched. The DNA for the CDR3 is TGTGCCAGCAGTTACCCCGACAGGGGAGAGTACTTC. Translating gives CASSYPDRGEYF.

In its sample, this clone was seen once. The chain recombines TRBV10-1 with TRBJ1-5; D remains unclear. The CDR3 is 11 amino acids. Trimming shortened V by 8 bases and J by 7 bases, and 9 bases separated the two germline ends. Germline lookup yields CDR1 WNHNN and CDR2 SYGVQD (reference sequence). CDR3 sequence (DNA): TGCGCCAGCTCGATGAGGCAGCCCCAGCATTTT. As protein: CASSMRQPQHF.

The CDR3 is CASSYLNWDGYTF. The CDR3 DNA reads TGTGCCAGCAGTTACCTGAACTGGGATGGCTACACCTTC. The rearrangement links TRBV6-5 to TRBJ1-2; D is ambiguous. CDR3 length: 13 amino acids. The V end was cut by 2 bases, the J end by 6 bases, with 10 bases between. Germline assignment: CDR1 MNHEY and CDR2 SVGAGI.

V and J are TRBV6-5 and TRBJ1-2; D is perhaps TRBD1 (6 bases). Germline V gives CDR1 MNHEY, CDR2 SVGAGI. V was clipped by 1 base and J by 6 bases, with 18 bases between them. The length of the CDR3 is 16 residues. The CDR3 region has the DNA TGTGCCAGCAGTTACTTTGGGGGCAGGTCCTCTAATGGCTACACCTTC. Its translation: CASSYFGGRSSNGYTF.

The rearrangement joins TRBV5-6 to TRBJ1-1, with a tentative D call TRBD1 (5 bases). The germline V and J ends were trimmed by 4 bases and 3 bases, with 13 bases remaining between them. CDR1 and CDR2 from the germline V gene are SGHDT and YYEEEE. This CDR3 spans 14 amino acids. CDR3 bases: TGTGCCAGCAGCGGGGGTAGCCGGTACACTGAAGCTTTCTTT. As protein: CASSGGSRYTEAFF.

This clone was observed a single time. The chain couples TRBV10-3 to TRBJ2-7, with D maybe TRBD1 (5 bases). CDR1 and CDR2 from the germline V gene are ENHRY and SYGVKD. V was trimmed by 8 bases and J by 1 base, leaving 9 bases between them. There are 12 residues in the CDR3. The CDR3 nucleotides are TGTGCCATCCAAGGGGAATCCTACGAGCAGTACTTC. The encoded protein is CAIQGESYEQYF.

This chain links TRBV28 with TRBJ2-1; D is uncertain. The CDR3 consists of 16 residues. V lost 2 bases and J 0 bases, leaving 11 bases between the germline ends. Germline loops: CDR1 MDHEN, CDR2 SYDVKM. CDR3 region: CASSLQTESSYNEQFF. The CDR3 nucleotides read TGTGCCAGCAGTTTACAGACTGAGAGCTCCTACAATGAGCAGTTCTTC. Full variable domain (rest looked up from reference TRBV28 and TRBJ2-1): DVKVTQSSRYLVKRTGEKVFLECVQDMDHENMFWYRQDPGLGLRLIYFSYDVKMKEKGDIPEGYSVSREKKERFSLILESASTNQTSMYLCASSLQTESSYNEQFFGPGTRLTVL.

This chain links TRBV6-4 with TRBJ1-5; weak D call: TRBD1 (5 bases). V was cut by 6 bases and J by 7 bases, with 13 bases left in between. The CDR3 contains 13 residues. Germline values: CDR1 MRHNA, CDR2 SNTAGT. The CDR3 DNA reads TGTGCCAGCAGACCCGGGGCCAGGCAGCCCCAGCATTTT. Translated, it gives CASRPGARQPQHF.

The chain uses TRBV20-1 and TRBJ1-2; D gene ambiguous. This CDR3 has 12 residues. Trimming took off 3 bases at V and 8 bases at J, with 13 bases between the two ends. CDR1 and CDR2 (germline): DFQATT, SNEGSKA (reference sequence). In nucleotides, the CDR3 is TGCAGTGCTAGTTATTCCGATAGCGGCTACACCTTC. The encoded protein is CSASYSDSGYTF.

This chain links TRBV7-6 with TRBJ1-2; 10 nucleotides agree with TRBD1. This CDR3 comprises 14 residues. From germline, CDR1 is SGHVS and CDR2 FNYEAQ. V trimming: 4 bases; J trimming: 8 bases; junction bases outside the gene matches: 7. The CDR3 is CASSSTGTGAGYTF. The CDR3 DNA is TGTGCCAGCAGCTCAACCGGGACAGGGGCCGGCTACACCTTC.

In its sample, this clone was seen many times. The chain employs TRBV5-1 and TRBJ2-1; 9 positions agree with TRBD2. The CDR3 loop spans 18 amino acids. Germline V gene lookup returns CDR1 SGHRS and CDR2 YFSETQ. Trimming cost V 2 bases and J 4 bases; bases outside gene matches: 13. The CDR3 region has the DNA TGCGCCAGCAGCTTCATCGGGGCGGGAGGGCGTGAGTACAATGAGCAGTTCTTC. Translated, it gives CASSFIGAGGREYNEQFF.

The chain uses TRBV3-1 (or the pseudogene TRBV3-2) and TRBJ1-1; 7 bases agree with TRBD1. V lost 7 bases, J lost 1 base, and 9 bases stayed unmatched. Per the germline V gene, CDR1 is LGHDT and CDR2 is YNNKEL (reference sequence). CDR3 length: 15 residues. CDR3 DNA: TGTGCCAGCACCTACAGGGGACATACGAACACTGAAGCTTTCTTT. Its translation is CASTYRGHTNTEAFF.

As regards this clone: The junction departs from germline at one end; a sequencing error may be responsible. In DNA, the CDR3 is TGTGTCAGCAGCGTTACAGGGGGCTATGGCTACACCTTC. The encoded protein is CVSSVTGGYGYTF. This rearrangement joins TRBV9 to TRBJ1-2; TRBD1 aligns across 8 bases. Per germline, CDR1 SGDLS and CDR2 YYNGEE. The CDR3 length is 13 residues.

The CDR3 loop reads CSARSSPLHF. The DNA of the CDR3 is TGCAGTGCTAGAAGCTCACCCCTCCACTTT. The J gene is TRBJ1-6, the V gene TRBV20-1; D unclear. V gave up 2 bases and J gave up 10 bases, with 3 bases separating them. Germline CDR1 DFQATT, CDR2 SNEGSKA (reference sequence). The CDR3 has 10 residues.

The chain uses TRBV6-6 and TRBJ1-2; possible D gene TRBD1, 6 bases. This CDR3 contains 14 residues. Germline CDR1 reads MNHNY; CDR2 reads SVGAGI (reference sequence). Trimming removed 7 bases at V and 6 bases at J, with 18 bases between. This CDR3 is CASTHVGEGDGYTF. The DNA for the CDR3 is TGTGCCAGCACCCATGTCGGGGAGGGGGATGGCTACACCTTC.

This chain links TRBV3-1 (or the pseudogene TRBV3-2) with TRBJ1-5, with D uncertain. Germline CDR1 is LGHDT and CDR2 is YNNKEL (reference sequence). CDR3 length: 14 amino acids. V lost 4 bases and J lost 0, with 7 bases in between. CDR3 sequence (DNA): TGTGCCAGCAGCCCTTTGAATAGCAATCAGCCCCAGCATTTT. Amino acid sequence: CASSPLNSNQPQHF.

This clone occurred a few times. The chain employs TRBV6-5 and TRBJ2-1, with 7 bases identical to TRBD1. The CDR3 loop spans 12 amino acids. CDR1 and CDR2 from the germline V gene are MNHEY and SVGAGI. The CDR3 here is CRQGWGHNEQFF. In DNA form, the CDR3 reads TGTCGACAGGGTTGGGGACACAATGAGCAGTTCTTC.

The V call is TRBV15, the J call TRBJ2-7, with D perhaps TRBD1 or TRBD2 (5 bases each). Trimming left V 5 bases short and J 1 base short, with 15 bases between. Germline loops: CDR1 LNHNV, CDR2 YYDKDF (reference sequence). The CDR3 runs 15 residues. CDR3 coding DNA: TGTGCCACCAGCCCCGGGTGGGACGTTTCCTACGAGCAGTACTTC. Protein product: CATSPGWDVSYEQYF.

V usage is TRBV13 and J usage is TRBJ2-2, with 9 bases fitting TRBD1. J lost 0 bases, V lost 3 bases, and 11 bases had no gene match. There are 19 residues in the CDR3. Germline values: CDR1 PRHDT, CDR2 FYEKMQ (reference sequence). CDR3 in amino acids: CASSFFRGGQGTNTGELFF. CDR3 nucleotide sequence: TGTGCCAGCAGCTTCTTCCGCGGTGGACAGGGGACGAACACCGGGGAGCTGTTTTTT.

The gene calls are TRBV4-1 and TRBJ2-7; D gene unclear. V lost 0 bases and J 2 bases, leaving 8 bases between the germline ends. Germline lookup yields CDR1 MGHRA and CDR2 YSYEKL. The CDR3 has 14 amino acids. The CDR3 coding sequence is TGCGCCAGCAGCCAAGAGGGGAACACCTACGAGCAGTACTTC. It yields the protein CASSQEGNTYEQYF.

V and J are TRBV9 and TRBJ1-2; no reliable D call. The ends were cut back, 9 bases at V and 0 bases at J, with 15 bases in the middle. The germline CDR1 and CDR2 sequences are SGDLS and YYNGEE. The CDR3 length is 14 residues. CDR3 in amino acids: CATTPAAANYGYTF. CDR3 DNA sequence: TGTGCCACCACCCCGGCAGCAGCTAACTATGGCTACACCTTC.

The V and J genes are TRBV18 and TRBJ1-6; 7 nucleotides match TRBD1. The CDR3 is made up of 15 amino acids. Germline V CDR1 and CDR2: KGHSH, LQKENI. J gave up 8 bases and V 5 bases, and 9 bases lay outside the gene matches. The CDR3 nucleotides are TGTGCCAGCTCAGCGGGACAGACGGCCGATTCACCCCTCCACTTT. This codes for CASSAGQTADSPLHF.

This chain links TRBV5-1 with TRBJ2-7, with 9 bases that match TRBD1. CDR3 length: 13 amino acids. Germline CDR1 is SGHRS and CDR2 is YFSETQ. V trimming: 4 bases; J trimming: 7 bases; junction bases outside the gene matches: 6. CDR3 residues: CASSPRDRDEQYF. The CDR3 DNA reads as TGCGCCAGCAGCCCTAGGGACAGGGATGAGCAGTACTTC.